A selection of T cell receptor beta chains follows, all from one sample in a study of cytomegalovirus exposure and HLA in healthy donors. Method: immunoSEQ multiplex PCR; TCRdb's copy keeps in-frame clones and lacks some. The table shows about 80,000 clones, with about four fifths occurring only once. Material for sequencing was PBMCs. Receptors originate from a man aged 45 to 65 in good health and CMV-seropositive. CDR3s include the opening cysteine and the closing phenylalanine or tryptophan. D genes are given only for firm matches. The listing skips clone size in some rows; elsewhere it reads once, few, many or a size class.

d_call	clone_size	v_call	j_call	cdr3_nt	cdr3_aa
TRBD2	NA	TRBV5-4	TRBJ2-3	TGTGCCAGCAGCCTAGGGACTAGCGGGAGGGCGTTACCTTCCACAGATACGCAGTATTTT	CASSLGTSGRALPSTDTQYF
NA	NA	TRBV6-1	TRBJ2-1	TGTGCCAGCAGTGAGTACGGGTACAATGAGCAGTTCTTC	CASSEYGYNEQFF
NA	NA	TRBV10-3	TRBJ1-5	TGTGCCATCAGTGAGTCGGCGGCGGGGGGGGGTCAGCCCCAGCATTTT	CAISESAAGGGQPQHF
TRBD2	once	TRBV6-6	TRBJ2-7	TGTGCCAGCAGTTACCCGGGGGGCGAGCAGTACTTC	CASSYPGGEQYF
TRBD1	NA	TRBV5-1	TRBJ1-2	TGCGCCAGCAGCAGCCCGACAGGGGACTATGGCTACACCTTC	CASSSPTGDYGYTF
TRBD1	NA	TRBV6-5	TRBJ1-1	TGTGCCAGCAGGGGACAGGGCGGCACTGAAGCTTTCTTT	CASRGQGGTEAFF
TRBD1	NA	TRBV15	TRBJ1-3	TGTGCCATCCGACAGGGATCAAGCTCTGGAAACACCATATATTTT	CAIRQGSSSGNTIYF
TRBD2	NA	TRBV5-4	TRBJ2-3	TGTGCCAGCAGCTTGCCGGGCGGGAGGGCCCCCGCAGATACGCAGTATTTT	CASSLPGGRAPADTQYF
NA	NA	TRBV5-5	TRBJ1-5	TGTGCCAGCAGCTTGGCAGGGGATAGCAATCAGCCCCAGCATTTT	CASSLAGDSNQPQHF
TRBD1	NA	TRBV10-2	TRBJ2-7	TGCGCCAGCAGTGAAGGGACAGCCATCTACGAGCAGTACTTC	CASSEGTAIYEQYF
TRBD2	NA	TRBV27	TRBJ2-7	TGTGCCAGCAGTTCCGGACTAGCGGGAGTAGGGGAGCAGTACTTC	CASSSGLAGVGEQYF
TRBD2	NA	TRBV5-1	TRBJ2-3	TGCGCCAGCAGCTTGAGCGGCGGGAGAGGTGCAGATACGCAGTATTTT	CASSLSGGRGADTQYF
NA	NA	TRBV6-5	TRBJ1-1	TGTGCCAGCAGAGAACAGGTGAACACTGAAGCTTTCTTT	CASREQVNTEAFF
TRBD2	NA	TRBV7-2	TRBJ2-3	TGTGCCAGCAGCCTCCAACTAGCGGGAGGGCCTCGTACGCAGTATTTT	CASSLQLAGGPRTQYF
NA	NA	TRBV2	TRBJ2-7	TGTGCCAGCAGTGATGGGTTTCGGGGGGAGCAGTACTTC	CASSDGFRGEQYF
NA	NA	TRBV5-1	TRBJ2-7	TGCGCCAGCAGTAAAGGGGGGGTAGGGGAGCAGTACTTC	CASSKGGVGEQYF
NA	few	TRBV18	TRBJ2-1	TGTGCCAGCTCACCACTCCAGCGACCCTACAATGAGCAGTTCTTC	CASSPLQRPYNEQFF
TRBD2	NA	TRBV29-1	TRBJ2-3	TGCAGCGTAGGGGACTATACAGATACGCAGTATTTT	CSVGDYTDTQYF
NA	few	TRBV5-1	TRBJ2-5	TGCGCCAGCAGCCTGGGCGGGACAGACCAAGAGACCCAGTACTTC	CASSLGGTDQETQYF
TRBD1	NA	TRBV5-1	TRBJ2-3	TGCGCCAGCAGCCCCCGACAGGGGTGGACAGATACGCAGTATTTT	CASSPRQGWTDTQYF
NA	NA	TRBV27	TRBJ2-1	TGTGCCAGCAGTTTTGCGAGCTACTCCTACAATGAGCAGTTCTTC	CASSFASYSYNEQFF
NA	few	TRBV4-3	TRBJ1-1	TGCGCCAGCAGCCAAGAACCAGGAGGGGATACTGAAGCTTTCTTT	CASSQEPGGDTEAFF
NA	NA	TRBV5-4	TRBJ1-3	TGTGCCAGCAGCGAGCGCTCTGGAAACACCATATATTTT	CASSERSGNTIYF
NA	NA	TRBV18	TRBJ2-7	TGTGCCAGCGCTAGTGGGGGCGAAAGCTCCTACGAGCAGTACTTC	CASASGGESSYEQYF
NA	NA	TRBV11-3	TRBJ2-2	TGTGCCAGCAGCCCGCGGGCCGGGGAGCTGTTTTTT	CASSPRAGELFF
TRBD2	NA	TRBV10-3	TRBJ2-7	TGTGCCTCCCAAGGGACTAGCGGGAACTTGGCCTACGAGCAGTACTTC	CASQGTSGNLAYEQYF
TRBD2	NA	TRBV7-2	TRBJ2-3	TGTGCCAGCAGCAAAAGGACTAGCGGGGAAAAGTTTACAGATACGCAGTATTTT	CASSKRTSGEKFTDTQYF
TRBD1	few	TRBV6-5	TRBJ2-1	TGTGCCAGCAGTTATTCGGGACAGGCCTACAATGAGCAGTTCTTC	CASSYSGQAYNEQFF
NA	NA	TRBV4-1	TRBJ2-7	TGCGCCAGCAGCCAAGAAACCGCTAGCGAACTGTACGAGCAGTACTTC	CASSQETASELYEQYF
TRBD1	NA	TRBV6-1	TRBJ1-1	TGTGCCAGTACAACGACAGGGAGGAACACTGAAGCTTTCTTT	CASTTTGRNTEAFF
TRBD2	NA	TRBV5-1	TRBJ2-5	TGCGCCAGCAGCTTCTTACTAGCGGGAGGCGAGGAGACCCAGTACTTC	CASSFLLAGGEETQYF
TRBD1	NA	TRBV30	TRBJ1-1	TGTGCCTGGACAAGGATAGGGGGCAAAAAGGGGAACACTGAAGCTTTCTTT	CAWTRIGGKKGNTEAFF
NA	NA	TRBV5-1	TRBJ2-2	TGCGCCAGCAGCTTGGCCACTATGGGACACCTGAACACCGGGGAGCTGTTTTTT	CASSLATMGHLNTGELFF
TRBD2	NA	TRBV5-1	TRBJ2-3	TGCGCCAGCAGCCTGTATAGCGGGAGAAGCACAGATACGCAGTATTTT	CASSLYSGRSTDTQYF
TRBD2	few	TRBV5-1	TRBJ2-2	TGCGCCAGCAGCCCCCTCCCCAGCGGGGGAGGCGGGGAGCTGTTTTTT	CASSPLPSGGGGELFF
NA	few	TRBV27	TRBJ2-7	TGTGCCAGCAGTCCATCCCCGAGACCCCTAGTGAGCGAGCAGTACTTC	CASSPSPRPLVSEQYF
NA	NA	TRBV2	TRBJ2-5	TGTGCCAGCACCCTGTCGGGACTGCGTGAGGGGACCCAGTACTTC	CASTLSGLREGTQYF
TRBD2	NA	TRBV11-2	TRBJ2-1	TGTGCCAGCGGCACTAGCGGTTCATACAATGAGCAGTTCTTC	CASGTSGSYNEQFF
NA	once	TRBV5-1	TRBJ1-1	TGCGCCAGCAGCTTGGCGGGGGGCGGTGCGAACACTGAAGCTTTCTTT	CASSLAGGGANTEAFF
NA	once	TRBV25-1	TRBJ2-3	TGTGCCAGCAGTGAACCGGGAGATTTTGATACGCAGTATTTT	CASSEPGDFDTQYF
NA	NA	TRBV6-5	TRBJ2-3	TGTGCCAGCAGTTCAAATCCAGATACGCAGTATTTT	CASSSNPDTQYF
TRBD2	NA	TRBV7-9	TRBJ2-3	TGTTCCAGCAGCTTAGCGCCCGCACCGAGGGCGGGAGTAACAGATACGCAGTATTTT	CSSSLAPAPRAGVTDTQYF
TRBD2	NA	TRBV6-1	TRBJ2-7	TGTGCCAGCAGTGACCCGGGACTAGCGGGATACGAGCAGTACTTC	CASSDPGLAGYEQYF
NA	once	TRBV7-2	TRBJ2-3	TGTGCCAGCAGCACAAACCCGAACACAGATACGCAGTATTTT	CASSTNPNTDTQYF
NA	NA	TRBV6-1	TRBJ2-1	TGTGCCAGCAGCAGAGTAGGGGCAAATGAGCAGTTCTTC	CASSRVGANEQFF
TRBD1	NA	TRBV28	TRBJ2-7	TGTGCCAGCAGTTCTCCCGGGACAGGGCCTCTCGAGCAGTACTTC	CASSSPGTGPLEQYF
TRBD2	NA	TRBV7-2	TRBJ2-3	TGTGCCAGCAGCCCGACTAGCGGGACCACAGATACGCAGTATTTT	CASSPTSGTTDTQYF
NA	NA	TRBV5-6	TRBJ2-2	TGTGCCAGCAGCGCTGACAGGAGACTCACCGGGGAGCTGTTTTTT	CASSADRRLTGELFF
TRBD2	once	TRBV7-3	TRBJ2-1	TGTGCCAGCAGTTCAGGACTAGCGCGCTACAATGAGCAGTTCTTC	CASSSGLARYNEQFF
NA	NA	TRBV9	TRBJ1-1	TGTGCCAGCAGCCCACAGGTTAACACTGAAGCTTTCTTT	CASSPQVNTEAFF